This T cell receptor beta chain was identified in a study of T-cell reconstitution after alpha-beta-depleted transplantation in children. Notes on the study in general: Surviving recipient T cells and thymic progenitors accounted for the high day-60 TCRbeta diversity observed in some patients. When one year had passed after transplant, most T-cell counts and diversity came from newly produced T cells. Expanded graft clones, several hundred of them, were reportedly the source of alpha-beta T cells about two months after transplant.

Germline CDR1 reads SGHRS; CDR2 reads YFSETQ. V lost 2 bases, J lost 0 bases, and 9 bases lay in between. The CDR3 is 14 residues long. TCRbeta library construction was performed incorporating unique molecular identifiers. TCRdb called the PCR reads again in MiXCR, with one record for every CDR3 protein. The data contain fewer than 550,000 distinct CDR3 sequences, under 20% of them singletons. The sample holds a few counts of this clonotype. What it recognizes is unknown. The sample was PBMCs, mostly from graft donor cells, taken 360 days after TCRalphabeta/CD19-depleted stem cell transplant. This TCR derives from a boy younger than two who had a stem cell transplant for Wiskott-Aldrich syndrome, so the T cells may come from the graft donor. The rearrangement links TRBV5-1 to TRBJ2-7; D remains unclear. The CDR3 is CASSFKGHSYEQYF. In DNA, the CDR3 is TGCGCCAGCAGCTTCAAAGGGCACTCCTACGAGCAGTACTTC.